The 26 T cell receptor beta chains below all came from one sample that was sequenced in a study of control samples from healthy donors and cancer patients. Only in-frame clones appear in the TCRdb table, and some are missing; sequencing was by immunoSEQ multiplex PCR. This sample has under 140,000 clones, with approximately 88% found just once. What was sequenced was PBMCs. Every receptor here comes from a woman aged 55-70 years with lung cancer.

The chain carries TRBV27 and TRBJ1-2; 8 bases map to TRBD1. The germline gives CDR1 MNHEY, CDR2 SMNVEV (reference sequence). The J segment lost 4 bases and the V segment lost 6 bases, leaving 7 bases of the junction unmatched. The length of the CDR3 is 14 residues. CDR3 sequence: CASRKQGESYGYTF. CDR3 bases: TGTGCCAGCAGGAAACAGGGGGAGAGCTATGGCTACACCTTC.

The chain's CDR3 is CASRPDRHTEAFF. Written as DNA, the CDR3 is TGTGCCAGCAGACCGGACCGTCACACTGAAGCTTTCTTT. The V and J genes are TRBV13 and TRBJ1-1; D not resolved. The CDR3 length is 13 residues. V was clipped by 6 bases and J by 3 bases, with 11 bases between them. Germline CDR1 reads PRHDT; CDR2 reads FYEKMQ (reference sequence).

V usage is TRBV7-9 and J usage is TRBJ2-7; 11 positions match TRBD1. Germline CDR1 SEHNR, CDR2 FQNEAQ (reference sequence). The CDR3 contains 16 residues. J lost 5 bases, V lost 5 bases, and 11 bases had no gene match. As DNA, the CDR3 is TGTGCCAGCAGCGGGGACAGGGGGGGCCTTTTGAACGAGCAGTACTTC. Its translation: CASSGDRGGLLNEQYF.

The V gene is TRBV14, the J gene TRBJ2-1; D perhaps matches TRBD2 (5 bases). Trimming cost V 2 bases and J 8 bases, with 16 bases left between them. The length of the CDR3 is 15 residues. CDR1 and CDR2 from the germline V gene are SGHDN and FVKESK. The chain's CDR3 is CASSQYRSMRDEQFF. Here the CDR3 DNA reads TGTGCCAGCAGCCAATACCGGAGCATGCGGGATGAGCAGTTCTTC.

The genes are TRBV29-1 and TRBJ1-2; 8 positions match TRBD1. J was trimmed by 4 bases and V by 6 bases; bases with no gene match: 4. The CDR3 runs 12 residues. Germline values: CDR1 SQVTM, CDR2 ANQGSEA. This CDR3 is CSVLTGGYGYTF. CDR3 DNA sequence: TGCAGCGTCCTTACAGGGGGCTATGGCTACACCTTC.

The DNA of the CDR3 is TGTGCCAGCAGCCAAGATCCTCACACAGATACGCAGTATTTT. Its protein is CASSQDPHTDTQYF. This sequence joins TRBV3-1 (or the pseudogene TRBV3-2) and TRBJ2-3; D remains unclear. The CDR3 is 14 amino acids. Germline loops: CDR1 LGHDT, CDR2 YNNKEL (reference sequence). The germline V and J ends were trimmed by 0 bases and 2 bases, with 6 bases remaining between them.

V and J are TRBV6-5 and TRBJ1-1; D possibly corresponds to TRBD1 (5 bases). The V gene's germline CDR1 is MNHEY and CDR2 SVGAGI. Trimming took off 0 bases at V and 1 base at J, with 12 bases between the two ends. The CDR3 totals 16 residues. CDR3 amino acids: CASSYSVAGGNTEAFF. CDR3 sequence (DNA): TGTGCCAGCAGTTACTCAGTGGCCGGGGGGAACACTGAAGCTTTCTTT.

This chain joins TRBV5-1 and TRBJ2-7, with D tentatively TRBD1 (6 bases). CDR1 and CDR2 from the germline V gene are SGHRS and YFSETQ. CDR3 length: 13 residues. Trimming took off 6 bases at V and 6 bases at J, with 16 bases between the two ends. The DNA for the CDR3 is TGCGCCAGCAAGACAGGTGATACTAGCGAGCAGTACTTC. It translates to CASKTGDTSEQYF.

The CDR3 is CASSLSGSFQETQYF. The CDR3 DNA sequence: TGTGCCAGCAGCCTTAGCGGGAGTTTTCAAGAGACCCAGTACTTC. The genes are TRBV28 and TRBJ2-5; TRBD2 matches at 9 bases. Germline loops: CDR1 MDHEN, CDR2 SYDVKM. V lost 6 bases, J lost 2 bases, and 7 bases stayed unmatched. This CDR3 comprises 15 residues.

The chain uses TRBV11-3 and TRBJ2-7; D is unresolved. The V gene's germline CDR1 is SGHNT and CDR2 YENEEA. CDR3 length: 15 residues. V gave up 4 bases and J gave up 3 bases, with 16 bases separating them. CDR3 region: CASSSDLQALYEQYF. The CDR3 coding sequence is TGTGCCAGCAGCTCGGACCTCCAGGCCCTCTACGAGCAGTACTTC.

The rearrangement links TRBV19 to TRBJ2-2; D perhaps matches TRBD2 (5 bases). Trimming stripped 6 bases from V and 7 bases from J, with 15 bases between. CDR3 size: 14 residues. CDR1 and CDR2 from the germline V gene are LNHDA and SQIVND (reference sequence). Here the CDR3 DNA reads TGTGCCAGTAGGCTATTGATGGGGAGCGGGGAGCTGTTTTTT. Amino acid sequence: CASRLLMGSGELFF. The full variable domain, with the rest looked up from reference TRBV19 and TRBJ2-2, is DGGITQSPKYLFRKEGQNVTLSCEQNLNHDAMYWYRQDPGQGLRLIYYSQIVNDFQKGDIAEGYSVSREKKESFPLTVTSAQKNPTAFYLCASRLLMGSGELFFGEGSRLTVL.

The chain has TRBV10-3 and TRBJ1-1; TRBD1 matches at 7 bases. Trimming cost V 3 bases and J 6 bases; bases outside gene matches: 4. Germline CDR1 and CDR2: ENHRY and SYGVKD. This CDR3 region has 13 residues. For the CDR3, the DNA is TGTGCCATCAGTGATCAGGGGGGCCCTGAAGCTTTCTTT. This codes for CAISDQGGPEAFF.

J is TRBJ1-3 and V is TRBV6-5; 7 nucleotides align to TRBD1. Trimming cost V 2 bases and J 2 bases; bases outside gene matches: 0. This CDR3 spans 14 amino acids. Germline CDR1 reads MNHEY; CDR2 reads SVGAGI. The CDR3 is CASSYDRAGNTIYF. The CDR3 DNA is TGTGCCAGCAGTTACGACAGGGCTGGAAACACCATATATTTT.

V usage is TRBV3-1 (or the pseudogene TRBV3-2) and J usage is TRBJ1-4; 8 bases align to TRBD1. This CDR3 contains 14 residues. CDR1 and CDR2 from the germline V gene are LGHDT and YNNKEL (reference sequence). J gave up 7 bases and V 0 bases, and 1 base lay outside the gene matches. The CDR3 protein is CASSQEGTGEKLFF. The CDR3 DNA sequence: TGTGCCAGCAGCCAAGAGGGGACAGGTGAAAAACTGTTTTTT.

This clone was counted a few times. The chain joins TRBV11-3 to TRBJ2-2; 8 bases map to TRBD2. The CDR3 sequence is 18 residues long. V shed 0 bases, J shed 8 bases, and the junction held 14 bases outside the gene matches. Germline loops: CDR1 SGHNT, CDR2 YENEEA. CDR3: CASSLEGWREAAGGELFF. CDR3 in DNA: TGTGCCAGCAGCTTAGAAGGTTGGCGGGAGGCCGCAGGTGGGGAGCTGTTTTTT.

CDR3 sequence reads: CASSTDTDTQYF. DNA for the CDR3: TGTGCCAGCAGTACAGACACAGATACGCAGTATTTT. The chain combines TRBV12-3 or TRBV12-4 with TRBJ2-3; D uncertain. The ends were cut back, 5 bases at V and 2 bases at J, with 5 bases in the middle. CDR3 size: 12 residues.

This chain joins TRBV5-1 and TRBJ1-1; no reliable D call. The CDR3 has 13 residues. Deletions cut 4 bases from V and 1 base from J, with 8 bases between. The germline gives CDR1 SGHRS, CDR2 YFSETQ. The CDR3 DNA follows: TGCGCCAGCAGCCCAGTAGGGAACACTGAAGCTTTCTTT. It specifies CASSPVGNTEAFF.

The chain combines TRBV24-1 with TRBJ2-7, with 10 bases identical to TRBD1. Germline lookup yields CDR1 KGHDR and CDR2 SFDVKD. CDR3 length: 16 residues. V shed 3 bases, J shed 2 bases, and the junction held 6 bases outside the gene matches. The CDR3 coding sequence is TGTGCCACCAGTGATCCGGGACAGGGGAACCCCTACGAGCAGTACTTC. Translation: CATSDPGQGNPYEQYF.

The gene calls are TRBV30 and TRBJ1-1, with 8 nucleotides matching TRBD1. Trimming took 0 bases from V and 1 from J; bases not matched to a gene: 10. CDR1 is GTSNPN, CDR2 SVGIG, per germline (reference sequence). The CDR3 has 17 amino acids. CDR3: CAWSVQGEGVRNTEAFF. CDR3 sequence (DNA): TGTGCCTGGAGTGTACAGGGGGAAGGTGTGAGGAACACTGAAGCTTTCTTT.

The chain recombines TRBV6-2 or TRBV6-3 with TRBJ1-6; no reliable D call. Germline assignment: CDR1 MNHEY and CDR2 SVGEGT. The CDR3 loop spans 15 amino acids. With 2 bases removed from V and 7 bases from J, the gap between germline ends came to 12 bases. CDR3 protein: CASSYLSLENSPLHF. CDR3 nucleotide sequence: TGTGCCAGCAGTTACCTTTCCTTAGAGAATTCACCCCTCCACTTT.

V usage is TRBV2 and J usage is TRBJ2-3; a weak D match, TRBD2 (6 bases). CDR3 length equals 16 residues. Germline CDR1 is SNHLY and CDR2 is FYNNEI. Trimming took 2 bases from V and 4 from J, leaving 16 bases between them. The CDR3 nucleotides read TGTGCCAGCAGTGAATCGGCTAGCGTTCTCGCAGATACGCAGTATTTT. Translated: CASSESASVLADTQYF.

The table lists this clone with a count of one. The genes are TRBV5-5 and TRBJ2-6; maybe TRBD2 (5 bases). CDR1 and CDR2 (germline): SGHKS, YYEKEE (reference sequence). CDR3 length: 16 residues. V was shortened by 3 bases and J by 0 bases, with 10 bases between the two germline ends. CDR3 region: CASSSEGLSGANVLTF. The DNA for the CDR3 is TGTGCCAGCAGCTCAGAGGGTCTCTCTGGGGCCAACGTCCTGACTTTC.

The genes are TRBV12-3 or TRBV12-4 and TRBJ2-5; D is ambiguous. Trimming removed 5 bases from V and 3 bases from J, with 4 bases in between. This CDR3 comprises 11 residues. The CDR3 loop reads CASSPKETQYF. DNA for the CDR3: TGTGCCAGCAGTCCCAAAGAGACCCAGTACTTC.

The J gene is TRBJ2-5, the V gene TRBV5-1, with 11 bases aligning to TRBD1. CDR1 SGHRS and CDR2 YFSETQ come from the germline V gene. This CDR3 has 17 residues. With V trimmed by 0 bases and J by 5 bases, 9 bases remained unmatched. The CDR3 sequence: CASSLAPGQGDGETQYF. The CDR3 DNA reads as TGCGCCAGCAGCTTGGCCCCGGGACAGGGGGACGGGGAGACCCAGTACTTC.

The V and J genes are TRBV6-5 and TRBJ1-2; D perhaps matches TRBD1 (5 bases). V lost 0 bases and J lost 5, with 13 bases in between. The CDR3 spans 15 residues. In germline, CDR1 is MNHEY, CDR2 SVGAGI. CDR3: CASSYSTAEPYGYTF. The CDR3 DNA reads TGTGCCAGCAGTTACTCGACAGCCGAGCCGTATGGCTACACCTTC.

To note about this clone: One end of the junction varies from germline; a read error may be responsible. The genes are TRBV28 and TRBJ1-2; D unresolved. CDR1 is MDHEN, CDR2 SYDVKM, per germline. CDR3 length: 13 residues. The CDR3 sequence is CASNLPQAYGYTF. The CDR3 nucleotides read TGTGCCAGCAATTTACCCCAGGCCTATGGCTACACCTTC.